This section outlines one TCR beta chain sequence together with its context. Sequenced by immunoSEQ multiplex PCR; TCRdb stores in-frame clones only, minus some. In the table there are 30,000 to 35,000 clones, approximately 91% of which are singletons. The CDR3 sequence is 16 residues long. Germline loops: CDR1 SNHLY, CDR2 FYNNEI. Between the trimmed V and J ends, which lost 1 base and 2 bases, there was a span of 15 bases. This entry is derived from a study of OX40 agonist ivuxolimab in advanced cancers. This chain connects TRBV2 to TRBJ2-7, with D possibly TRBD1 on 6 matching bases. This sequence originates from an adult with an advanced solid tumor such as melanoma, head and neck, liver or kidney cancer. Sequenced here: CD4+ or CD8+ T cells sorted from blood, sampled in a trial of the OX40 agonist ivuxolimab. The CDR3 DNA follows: TGTGCCAGCAGTGAAGTCGGGACACTGGGGACCTACGAGCAGTACTTC. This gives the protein CASSEVGTLGTYEQYF.